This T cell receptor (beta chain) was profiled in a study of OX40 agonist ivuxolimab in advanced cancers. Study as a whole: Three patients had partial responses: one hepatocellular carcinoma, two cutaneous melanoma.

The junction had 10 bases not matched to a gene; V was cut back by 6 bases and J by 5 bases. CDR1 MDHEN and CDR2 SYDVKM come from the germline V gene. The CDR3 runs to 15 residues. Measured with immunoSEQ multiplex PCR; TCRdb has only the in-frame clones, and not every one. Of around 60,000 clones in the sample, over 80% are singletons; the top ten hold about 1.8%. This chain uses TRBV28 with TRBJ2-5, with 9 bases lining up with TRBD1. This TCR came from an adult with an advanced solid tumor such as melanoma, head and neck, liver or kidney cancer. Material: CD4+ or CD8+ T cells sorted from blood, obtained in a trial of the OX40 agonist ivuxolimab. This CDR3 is CASRLTGGEGETQYF. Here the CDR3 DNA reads TGTGCCAGCAGACTTACAGGGGGCGAGGGGGAGACCCAGTACTTC.